Sequencing of this T cell receptor (beta chain) was carried out in a study of shared clonotypes between healthy human individuals. Study-level results: Owing to a small donor count, the genetic and exposure-history diversity represented was limited. Four donors showed sharing of about 4.7% of naive CD4 clonotypes.

Donors, healthy HIV-negative adults, lacked recent acute infections or vaccinations. About this clone: Its target is unknown. Distinct nucleotide sequences in the sample also encode this CDR3.

Trimming at V came to 4 bases and at J to 4 bases, leaving 2 bases not matched to a gene. This CDR3 has 14 amino acids. From germline, CDR1 is SGHRS and CDR2 YFSETQ. Deep was the level at which the assay was run. The repertoire was sequenced with immunoSEQ multiplex PCR; TCRdb's copy has only in-frame clones and lacks some. Found here are roughly 1.4 million clones, approximately 98.5% of them singletons; the top ten hold 0.36%. The V gene is TRBV5-1, the J gene TRBJ2-3; 11 bases agree with TRBD1. This sequence originates from a man aged 30 to 39 in good health. Sequenced material: naive CD4+ T cells sorted from blood. The subset here: CD45RA+ positively selected. The CDR3, as DNA: TGCGCCAGCAGCCGGGACAGGGGGGCAGATACGCAGTATTTT. Amino acid sequence: CASSRDRGADTQYF. The full variable domain, completed using reference TRBV5-1 and TRBJ2-3, is KAGVTQTPRYLIKTRGQQVTLSCSPISGHRSVSWYQQTPGQGLQFLFEYFSETQRNKGNFPGRFSGRQFSNSRSEMNVSTLELGDSALYLCASSRDRGADTQYFGPGTRLTVL.